One and the same sample provided the 24 T cell receptor beta chains below, sequenced in a study of lymphopenia after photon versus proton radiotherapy. The repertoire was sequenced with immunoSEQ multiplex PCR; TCRdb's copy has only in-frame clones and lacks some. Of approximately 91,000 clones detected, about 86% appear once; the ten largest clones hold over 1.1%. The input for sequencing was peripheral blood, taken from a patient treated with proton-based radiotherapy. The receptor set was obtained from a man in his sixties with pancreatic cancer.

CDR3 in amino acids: CASSKVRGSNQPQHF. In DNA form, the CDR3 reads TGTGCCAGCAGCAAGGTAAGGGGAAGCAATCAGCCCCAGCATTTT. The rearrangement joins TRBV21-1 to TRBJ1-5; TRBD1, the table's D call, was not compared with the DNA. TRBV21-1 is a pseudogene locus. This CDR3 is built from 15 residues.

The rearrangement links TRBV7-2 to TRBJ2-4; 7 nucleotides match TRBD1. There are 14 residues in the CDR3. Germline V gene sequence: CDR1 SGHTA, CDR2 FQGNSA. Unmatched junction bases numbered 6, after V lost 5 bases and J lost 5 bases. The CDR3 loop reads CASSLRQGENIQYF. CDR3 sequence (DNA): TGTGCCAGCAGCCTTAGACAGGGAGAAAACATTCAGTACTTC.

This chain connects TRBV4-3 to TRBJ2-5; D unclear. CDR1 and CDR2 (germline): LGHNA, YSLEER. V lost 0 bases and J lost 4, with 21 bases in between. This CDR3 comprises 18 residues. The CDR3 here is CASSQEWVRLRYGETQYF. The CDR3, as DNA: TGCGCCAGCAGCCAAGAATGGGTGCGGCTTAGGTACGGAGAGACCCAGTACTTC.

This clone has more than one count but fewer than ten. This sequence joins TRBV28 and TRBJ2-7, with TRBD2 matching over 7 bases. V was clipped by 2 bases and J by 2 bases; unmatched bases: 6. Germline loops: CDR1 MDHEN, CDR2 SYDVKM. The CDR3 runs to 15 residues. In DNA form, the CDR3 reads TGTGCCAGCAGTTTAGGCGGGGGTGGAACCTACGAGCAGTACTTC. Its protein is CASSLGGGGTYEQYF.

The V call is TRBV10-1, the J call TRBJ2-7, with D perhaps matching TRBD2 (6 bases). The V end was cut by 2 bases, the J end by 9 bases, with 17 bases between. Germline-derived CDR1 and CDR2 are WNHNN and SYGVQD (reference sequence). The CDR3 contains 14 residues. This CDR3 reads CASSEGDSRDLQYF. The CDR3 DNA is TGCGCCAGCAGTGAGGGGGACTCCCGGGATCTGCAGTACTTC.

The rearrangement joins TRBV7-2 to TRBJ2-7, with 10 positions matching TRBD2. There are 15 residues in the CDR3. The J segment lost 0 bases and the V segment lost 3 bases, leaving 2 bases of the junction unmatched. The germline CDR1 and CDR2 sequences are SGHTA and FQGNSA. DNA for the CDR3: TGTGCCAGCAGCTTCGCTAGCGGGAGCTCCTACGAGCAGTACTTC. It encodes CASSFASGSSYEQYF.

This chain joins TRBV6-1 and TRBJ2-5; TRBD2 might be the D (7 bases). V was clipped by 1 base and J by 5 bases, with 17 bases between them. Germline assignment: CDR1 MNHNS and CDR2 SASEGT. This CDR3 is 16 amino acids long. The CDR3 DNA sequence: TGTGCCAGCAGTGAAGTCTCCGGCAGGGGAGGGGAGACCCAGTACTTC. Residues: CASSEVSGRGGETQYF.

This clone was counted only a few times. The genes are TRBV18 and TRBJ2-1; TRBD2 matches at 9 bases. The CDR3 length is 16 residues. Germline CDR1 reads KGHSH; CDR2 reads LQKENI. V lost 7 bases to trimming and J lost 1 base; unmatched junction nucleotides: 8. CDR3 protein: CASYSGSPLSYNEQFF. The CDR3 DNA follows: TGTGCCAGCTATAGCGGGAGCCCCCTATCCTACAATGAGCAGTTCTTC.

The rearrangement uses TRBV11-1 and TRBJ2-1, with 13 bases identical to TRBD2. The germline V gene has CDR1 SGHAT and CDR2 FQDESV (reference sequence). This CDR3 contains 16 residues. After removal of 5 bases from V and 4 bases from J, the junction contained 5 bases not matched to a gene. CDR3 nucleotides: TGTGCCAGCAGCGTAGGACTAGCGGGAGTATACAATGAGCAGTTCTTC. Amino acids: CASSVGLAGVYNEQFF.

The chain joins TRBV7-8 to TRBJ2-7; D is possibly TRBD1 or TRBD2 (5 bases each). With 5 bases removed from V and 0 bases from J, the gap between germline ends came to 17 bases. This CDR3 is built from 16 residues. Germline-derived CDR1 and CDR2 are SGHVS and FQNEAQ. CDR3 DNA sequence: TGTGCCAGCAGCCCCGGGGCAGCGGTGAGCTCCTACGAGCAGTACTTC. It encodes CASSPGAAVSSYEQYF.

V and J are TRBV6-1 and TRBJ2-1, with D maybe TRBD1 (5 bases). The ends were cut back, 3 bases at V and 9 bases at J, with 18 bases in the middle. The germline V gene encodes CDR1 MNHNS and CDR2 SASEGT. The CDR3 is 15 residues long. In DNA form, the CDR3 reads TGTGCCAGCAGTGAGACAGACCCGCCTAACGGTGAGCAGTTCTTC. Protein sequence: CASSETDPPNGEQFF.

V usage is TRBV27 and J usage is TRBJ2-6, with TRBD2 matching 7 bases. The CDR3 runs 18 residues. CDR1 is MNHEY and CDR2 is SMNVEV in the germline V gene (reference sequence). Trimming took 3 bases from V and 0 from J; bases not matched to a gene: 8. The CDR3 bases are TGTGCCAGCAGTTTGGGAGGGGTTGGATACTCTGGGGCCAACGTCCTGACTTTC. Translating it yields CASSLGGVGYSGANVLTF.

The chain links TRBV6-1 to TRBJ1-4; the match to TRBD1 covers 8 bases. The CDR3 is made up of 16 amino acids. CDR1 and CDR2 (germline): MNHNS, SASEGT. Trimming removed 3 bases from V and 11 bases from J; junction bases left unmatched: 14. CDR3 nucleotide sequence: TGTGCCAGCAGTGACCTCAGGGGGCGCTTCAGTCGGAAACTGTTTTTT. This codes for CASSDLRGRFSRKLFF.

This clone appeared a few times. The rearrangement uses TRBV19 and TRBJ2-7; 9 bases line up with TRBD1. After removal of 6 bases from V and 7 bases from J, the junction contained 4 bases not matched to a gene. The germline gives CDR1 LNHDA, CDR2 SQIVND (reference sequence). The CDR3 is 12 amino acids. The CDR3 DNA follows: TGTGCCAGTAGCCGACAGGGGGAAGAGCAGTACTTC. Residues: CASSRQGEEQYF. The full variable domain, in which reference TRBV19 and TRBJ2-7 provide the parts outside the CDR3, is DGGITQSPKYLFRKEGQNVTLSCEQNLNHDAMYWYRQDPGQGLRLIYYSQIVNDFQKGDIAEGYSVSREKKESFPLTVTSAQKNPTAFYLCASSRQGEEQYFGPGTRLTVT.

J is TRBJ2-1 and V is TRBV5-1; perhaps TRBD2 as D (5 bases). The V and J ends lost 3 bases and 10 bases respectively, with 8 bases between them. This CDR3 spans 11 amino acids. Germline lookup yields CDR1 SGHRS and CDR2 YFSETQ. CDR3 loop: CASSYPGEQFF. The CDR3 DNA sequence: TGCGCCAGCAGCTACCCGGGAGAGCAGTTCTTC.

The V and J genes are TRBV30 and TRBJ2-3; 9 nucleotides line up with TRBD1. Germline V CDR1 and CDR2: GTSNPN, SVGIG (reference sequence). The J segment lost 6 bases and the V segment lost 2 bases, leaving 6 bases of the junction unmatched. CDR3 size: 14 residues. Written as DNA, the CDR3 is TGTGCCTGGAGTAAACAGGGGGCAACTGATACGCAGTATTTT. Its translation is CAWSKQGATDTQYF.

The chain has TRBV27 and TRBJ1-4; D gene unclear. This CDR3 comprises 13 residues. V lost 4 bases to trimming and J lost 7 bases, with 10 bases between them. Germline CDR1 and CDR2: MNHEY and SMNVEV (reference sequence). CDR3 in amino acids: CASSSFRSEKLFF. DNA for the CDR3: TGTGCCAGCAGTTCATTCAGGAGTGAAAAACTGTTTTTT.

The chain has TRBV28 and TRBJ1-2, with a possible D match to TRBD1 (5 bases). CDR3 size: 13 residues. The V end lost 5 bases, the J end lost 5 bases, and 12 bases lay between the germline ends. Germline assignment: CDR1 MDHEN and CDR2 SYDVKM. CDR3 in DNA: TGTGCCAGCAGTCAAGCCGGACAATATGGCTACACCTTC. Translating it yields CASSQAGQYGYTF.

The genes are TRBV5-6 and TRBJ1-3; D ambiguous. The germline CDR1 and CDR2 sequences are SGHDT and YYEEEE. This CDR3 has 16 amino acids. Trimming took off 2 bases at V and 4 bases at J, with 16 bases between the two ends. The CDR3 DNA reads as TGTGCCAGCAGCTTCGGGCCCGGAGGGTCGGGAAACACCATATATTTT. This translates into CASSFGPGGSGNTIYF.

This chain joins TRBV4-1 and TRBJ1-5, with D possibly TRBD1 on 5 matching bases. V was cut by 1 base and J by 1 base, with 14 bases left in between. This CDR3 region has 17 residues. Per the germline V gene, CDR1 is MGHRA and CDR2 is YSYEKL. CDR3 residues: CASSQGEWAGSNQPQHF. The DNA of the CDR3 is TGCGCCAGCAGCCAAGGAGAATGGGCAGGGAGCAATCAGCCCCAGCATTTT.

As concerns this clone: Sequence at one end of the junction differs from germline and may be a read error. The V and J genes are TRBV5-1 and TRBJ2-1, with TRBD1 matching 9 bases. CDR1 is SGHRS, CDR2 YFSETQ, per germline. The CDR3 consists of 14 residues. CDR3 DNA: TGCGCCAGCAGCAGAGAAGGGGACAGGGTGTCGTTAATCTTC. Its protein is CASSREGDRVSLIF.

The chain couples TRBV14 to TRBJ2-2, with 12 bases matching TRBD1. Germline-derived CDR1 and CDR2 are SGHDN and FVKESK. With 5 bases clipped from V and 5 bases from J, the junction kept 3 bases outside the gene matches. This CDR3 is built from 15 residues. As DNA, the CDR3 is TGTGCCAGCAGCAAGGGACAGGGGGCGACCGGGGAGCTGTTTTTT. This gives the protein CASSKGQGATGELFF.

The CDR3 sequence: CASSQGPPVNYGYTF. The CDR3 bases are TGTGCCAGCAGCCAAGGCCCCCCGGTTAACTATGGCTACACCTTC. The chain uses TRBV4-2 and TRBJ1-2; D uncertain. CDR3 size: 15 residues. The ends were cut back, 1 base at V and 1 base at J, with 10 bases in the middle. CDR1 and CDR2 from the germline V gene are LGHNA and YNFKEQ.

This chain connects TRBV28 to TRBJ2-5, with unresolved D. TRBJ2-7 matches the DNA end more closely, so the J call is doubtful. Germline CDR1 and CDR2: MDHEN and SYDVKM. CDR3 size: 13 residues. The CDR3 is CASSPAAVREQYF. CDR3 DNA sequence: TGTGCCAGCAGTCCGGCGGCCGTACGCGAGCAGTACTTC.